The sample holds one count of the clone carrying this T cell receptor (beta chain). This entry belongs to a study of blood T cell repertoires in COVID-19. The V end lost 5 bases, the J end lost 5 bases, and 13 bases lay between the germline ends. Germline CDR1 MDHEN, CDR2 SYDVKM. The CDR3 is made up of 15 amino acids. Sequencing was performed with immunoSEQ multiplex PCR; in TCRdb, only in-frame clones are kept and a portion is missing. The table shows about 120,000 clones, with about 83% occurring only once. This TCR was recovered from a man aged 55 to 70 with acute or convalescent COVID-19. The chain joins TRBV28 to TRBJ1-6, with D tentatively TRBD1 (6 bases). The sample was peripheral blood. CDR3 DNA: TGTGCCAGCAGTGTTGGGGGCTGGGATAATTCACCCCTCCACTTT. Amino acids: CASSVGGWDNSPLHF.